This T cell receptor beta chain stems from a study of blood T cells in healthy people across ages. General study findings and limits: Greater diversity and more naive CD4+ cells were seen in long-lived donors than in aged donors. Researchers report that TCR beta diversity correlated strongly with naive T cell percentage.

Germline V gene data show CDR1 as DFQATT and CDR2 as SNEGSKA (reference sequence). V lost 5 bases, J lost 5 bases, and 8 bases lay in between. CDR3 size: 11 residues. Total RNA, at least 5.5 micrograms per sample, was extracted from PBMCs. For this clonotype: Antigen specificity is unknown.

A J-beta primer mix and a sample-barcoded 5' primer were used in a second PCR of about 7 to 12 cycles. Each cDNA molecule, via a template-switch adaptor with 12 random nucleotides, was tagged. Using its own MiXCR run on the 5' RACE reads, TCRdb lists one record per CDR3 protein. This sample has approximately 790,000 distinct CDR3 sequences, with under 80% found just once. V gene TRBV20-1 combines with J gene TRBJ2-3; D is undetermined. This sequence was found in a man aged 25-40 years in good health. Sequencing was performed on blood. The chain's CDR3 is CSAPLEDTQYF. DNA for the CDR3: TGCAGTGCTCCGCTTGAAGATACGCAGTATTTT.